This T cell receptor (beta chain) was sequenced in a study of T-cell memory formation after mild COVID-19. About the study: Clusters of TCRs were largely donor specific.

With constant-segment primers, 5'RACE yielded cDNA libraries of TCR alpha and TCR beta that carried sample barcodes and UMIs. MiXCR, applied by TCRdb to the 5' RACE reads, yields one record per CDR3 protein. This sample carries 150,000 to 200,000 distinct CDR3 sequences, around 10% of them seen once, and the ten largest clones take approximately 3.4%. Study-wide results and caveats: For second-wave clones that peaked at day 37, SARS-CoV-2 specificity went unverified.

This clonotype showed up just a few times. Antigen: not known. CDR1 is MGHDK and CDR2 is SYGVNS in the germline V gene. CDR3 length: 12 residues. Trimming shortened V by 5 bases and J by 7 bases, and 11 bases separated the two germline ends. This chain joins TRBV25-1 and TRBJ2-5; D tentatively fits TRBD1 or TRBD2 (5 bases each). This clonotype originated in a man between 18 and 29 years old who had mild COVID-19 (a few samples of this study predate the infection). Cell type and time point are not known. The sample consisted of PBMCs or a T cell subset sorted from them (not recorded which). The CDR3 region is CASSRGERTQYF. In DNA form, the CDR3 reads TGTGCCAGCAGTCGAGGGGAGAGGACCCAGTACTTC.